The source of this T cell receptor beta chain is a study of patients and donors after allogeneic stem cell transplantation. This clonotype was detected a few times. Each CDR3 protein is one row after TCRdb ran MiXCR on the RT-PCR reads. This sample carries more than 850,000 distinct CDR3 sequences, roughly 18% of them seen once, and the ten largest clones take 5.5% to 6.5%. The sequence came from a human donor who was either an allogeneic HSCT recipient or a stem cell or donor lymphocyte infusion donor (not recorded which). It is not recorded whose cells these are; they may come from a transplant donor. The specimen sequenced was blood, either unsorted or a sorted T cell fraction (not recorded which).

CDR3 sequence: CASSAGTLRNEQFF. The CDR3, as DNA: TGTGCCAGCAGCGCCGGGACCCTGCGAAATGAGCAGTTCTTC. The V gene is TRBV9, the J gene TRBJ2-1; tentatively, D is TRBD1 or TRBD2 (5 bases each). This CDR3 region has 14 residues. Germline V gene lookup returns CDR1 SGDLS and CDR2 YYNGEE. Deletions cut 3 bases from V and 7 bases from J, with 14 bases between.